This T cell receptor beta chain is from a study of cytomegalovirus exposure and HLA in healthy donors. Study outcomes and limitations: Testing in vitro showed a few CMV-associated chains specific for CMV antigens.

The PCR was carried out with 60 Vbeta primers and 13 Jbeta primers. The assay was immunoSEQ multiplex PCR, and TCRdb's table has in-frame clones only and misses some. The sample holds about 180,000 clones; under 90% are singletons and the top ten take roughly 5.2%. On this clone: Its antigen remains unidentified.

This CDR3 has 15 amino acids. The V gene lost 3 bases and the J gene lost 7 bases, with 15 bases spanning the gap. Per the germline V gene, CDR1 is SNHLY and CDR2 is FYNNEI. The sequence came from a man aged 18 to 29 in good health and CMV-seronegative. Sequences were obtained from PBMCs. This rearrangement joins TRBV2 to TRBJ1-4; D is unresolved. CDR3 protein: CASSDSQATGEKLFF. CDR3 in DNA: TGTGCCAGCAGTGATTCGCAGGCAACTGGTGAAAAACTGTTTTTT.